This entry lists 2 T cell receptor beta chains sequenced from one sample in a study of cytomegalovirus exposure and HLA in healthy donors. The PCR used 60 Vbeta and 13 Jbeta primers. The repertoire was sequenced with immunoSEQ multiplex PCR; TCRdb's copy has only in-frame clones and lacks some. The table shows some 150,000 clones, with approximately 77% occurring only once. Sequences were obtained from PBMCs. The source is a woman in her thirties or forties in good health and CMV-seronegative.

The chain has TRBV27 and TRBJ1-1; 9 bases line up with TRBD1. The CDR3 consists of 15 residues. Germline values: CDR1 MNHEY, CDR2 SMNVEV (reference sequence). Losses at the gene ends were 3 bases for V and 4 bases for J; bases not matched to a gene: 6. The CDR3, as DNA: TGTGCCAGCAGTTTGTCGGGACAGGGATCCACTGAAGCTTTCTTT. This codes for CASSLSGQGSTEAFF.

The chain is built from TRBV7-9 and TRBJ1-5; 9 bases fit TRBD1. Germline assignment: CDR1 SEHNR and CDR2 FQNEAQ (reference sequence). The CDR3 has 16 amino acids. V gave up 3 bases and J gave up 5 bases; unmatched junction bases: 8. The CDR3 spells CASSFGQGSGDQPQHF. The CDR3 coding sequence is TGTGCCAGCAGCTTTGGACAGGGGTCGGGTGATCAGCCCCAGCATTTT.